Included here is one TCR beta chain sequence, with context. The data are from a study of blood T cell repertoires in COVID-19. Overall study: The study drew acute and convalescent COVID-19 samples from the United States, Italy and Spain. T cells, B-cell-depleted T cells, or PBMCs provided the cDNA or gDNA that served as material.

CDR1 is SNHLY and CDR2 is FYNNEI in the germline V gene. V dropped 2 bases and J dropped 6 bases, with 6 bases sitting between them. This CDR3 is built from 12 residues. Enrolment of Seattle patients took place during active infection, and they were followed longitudinally. In the authors' methods: From reference gene primer amplification, estimates of nucleated cell counts were derived. TCRdb's copy holds only in-frame clones and misses some; the assay was immunoSEQ multiplex PCR. Clonal size and the V and J genes are those of that table, whereas D and trimming came from the DNA. The sample contains some 65,000 clones, 90% of which appear only once.

This TCR derives from a middle-aged man with COVID-19, enrolled during active disease. Sequencing used peripheral blood. V gene TRBV2 combines with J gene TRBJ2-3, with no clear D. The DNA for the CDR3 is TGTGCCAGCAGTGAAACTTTGGATACGCAGTATTTT. It yields the protein CASSETLDTQYF.